The rows below give T cell receptor beta chains drawn from one sample of a study of T cell changes during pregnancy in multiple sclerosis. Profiled with immunoSEQ multiplex PCR; TCRdb holds only in-frame clones, not every one. This table has about 38,000 clones, approximately 94% appearing once. The source material was CD4+ T cells from peripheral blood mononuclear cells, sampled in the second trimester of pregnancy. The origin of the receptors is a female donor with multiple sclerosis, enrolled in a pregnancy study. Both conserved end residues are part of each CDR3. D genes are given only for firm matches. Size is omitted from some rows. Given values are once, few, many or a class for expanded clones.

j_gene	v_gene	abundance	d_gene	CDR3aa	CDR3nt
TRBJ2-7	TRBV2	-	TRBD1	CASKADRDNEQYF	TGTGCCAGCAAAGCCGACAGGGACAACGAGCAGTACTTC
TRBJ1-3	TRBV7-2	-	-	CASSPGLSGNTIYF	TGTGCCAGCAGCCCGGGACTTTCTGGAAACACCATATATTTT
TRBJ2-6	TRBV7-3	-	-	CASSLTGGQAGANVLTF	TGTGCCAGCAGCTTAACGGGGGGGCAAGCTGGGGCCAACGTCCTGACTTTC
TRBJ1-2	TRBV25-1	-	-	CASSEGGGGYTF	TGTGCCAGCAGTGAAGGGGGGGGTGGCTACACCTTC
TRBJ2-5	TRBV2	-	TRBD1	CASTLRGQQETQYF	TGTGCCAGCACCTTAAGGGGACAGCAAGAGACCCAGTACTTC
TRBJ2-7	TRBV27	-	TRBD2	CASSSLAGPYEQYF	TGTGCCAGCAGTTCTTTAGCGGGGCCATACGAGCAGTACTTC
TRBJ2-3	TRBV27	-	-	CASSVTVGTQYF	TGTGCCAGCAGTGTGACAGTTGGTACGCAGTATTTT
TRBJ1-5	TRBV19	-	-	CASSKREGGRDQPQHF	TGTGCCAGTAGTAAGAGGGAGGGCGGAAGAGATCAGCCCCAGCATTTT
TRBJ2-3	TRBV5-1	-	-	CASSEAGAITDTQYF	TGCGCCAGCAGTGAGGCGGGGGCTATCACAGATACGCAGTATTTT
TRBJ2-2	TRBV19	-	-	CASRVTGSGELFF	TGTGCCAGTAGGGTTACAGGGTCCGGGGAGCTGTTTTTT
TRBJ1-5	TRBV28	-	-	CALGSGNQPQHF	TGTGCCCTAGGCTCGGGAAATCAGCCCCAGCATTTT
TRBJ2-5	TRBV6-1	-	-	CASRETATQYF	TGTGCCAGCAGGGAGACGGCGACCCAGTACTTC
TRBJ2-6	TRBV7-3	-	TRBD1	CASSLMRQGAHTGANVLTF	TGTGCCAGCAGCTTAATGAGACAGGGGGCGCACACTGGGGCCAACGTCCTGACTTTC
TRBJ1-4	TRBV5-4	-	-	CASSLRNEKLFF	TGTGCCAGCAGCCTGCGAAATGAAAAACTGTTTTTT
TRBJ2-3	TRBV5-1	-	-	CASSFGDPQNTQYF	TGCGCCAGCAGCTTCGGCGACCCACAGAATACGCAGTATTTT
TRBJ2-7	TRBV6-6	-	-	CASSYSTGFEQYF	TGTGCCAGCAGTTACTCGACGGGGTTCGAGCAGTACTTC
TRBJ1-2	TRBV10-2	-	-	CASGDDRDYGYTF	TGCGCCAGCGGGGATGACAGAGACTATGGCTACACCTTC
TRBJ1-2	TRBV28	-	-	CASSLGVRVGYTF	TGTGCCAGCAGTTTAGGGGTCAGGGTCGGCTACACCTTC
TRBJ1-1	TRBV25-1	-	TRBD1	CASSFNRGHAEAFF	TGTGCCAGCAGTTTCAACAGGGGACATGCTGAAGCTTTCTTT
TRBJ2-1	TRBV6-5	-	TRBD2	CASSSPLAGGLDEQFF	TGTGCCAGCAGTTCACCACTAGCGGGGGGGCTGGATGAGCAGTTCTTC
TRBJ1-3	TRBV2	-	-	CASSDQGNTIYF	TGTGCCAGCAGTGATCAGGGAAACACCATATATTTT
TRBJ2-4	TRBV6-6	once	-	CASSSLPGLAKNIQYF	TGTGCCAGCAGTTCACTCCCCGGGTTAGCCAAAAACATTCAGTACTTC
TRBJ2-1	TRBV10-3	-	TRBD2	CAISEGLAEHNEQFF	TGTGCCATCAGTGAGGGACTAGCGGAACACAATGAGCAGTTCTTC
TRBJ1-5	TRBV6-1	-	-	CASGQGNQPQHF	TGTGCCAGCGGCCAGGGCAATCAGCCCCAGCATTTT
TRBJ2-3	TRBV9	-	TRBD1	CASSGRQGEADTQYF	TGTGCCAGCAGCGGACGACAGGGGGAGGCAGATACGCAGTATTTT
TRBJ2-7	TRBV5-1	-	TRBD2	CASSLGAGNYEQYF	TGCGCCAGCAGCTTGGGAGCGGGGAATTACGAGCAGTACTTC
TRBJ2-5	TRBV9	-	TRBD2	CASSPRTSGGSATQYF	TGTGCCAGCAGCCCCCGGACTAGCGGGGGGTCCGCGACCCAGTACTTC
TRBJ1-5	TRBV27	-	-	CASSLIYNQPQHF	TGTGCCAGCAGTTTAATCTACAATCAGCCCCAGCATTTT
TRBJ1-2	TRBV5-4	-	-	CASKGWGERYGYTF	TGTGCCAGCAAAGGATGGGGGGAGAGGTATGGCTACACCTTC
TRBJ1-5	TRBV2	-	-	CASSEARSQPQHF	TGTGCCAGCAGTGAAGCGAGGTCTCAGCCCCAGCATTTT
TRBJ1-3	TRBV5-4	-	-	CASSLGRASGNTIYF	TGTGCCAGCAGCTTGGGCCGAGCTTCTGGAAACACCATATATTTT
TRBJ2-7	TRBV10-3	-	-	CAISDPGGHYSSYEQYF	TGTGCCATCAGTGACCCCGGTGGACATTACAGCTCCTACGAGCAGTACTTC
TRBJ2-1	TRBV7-2	-	TRBD2	CASSLGLAIRDNEQFF	TGTGCCAGCAGCTTAGGACTAGCGATAAGGGACAATGAGCAGTTCTTC
TRBJ2-7	TRBV21-1	-	-	CASSKDREGGYEQYF	TGTGCCAGCAGCAAAGACAGGGAAGGTGGATACGAGCAGTACTTC
TRBJ1-1	TRBV29-1	-	-	CSVEQDLNTEAFF	TGCAGCGTTGAACAGGACTTGAACACTGAAGCTTTCTTT
TRBJ2-7	TRBV25-1	-	TRBD1	CASSDLGRGSSYEQYF	TGTGCCAGCAGTGATCTGGGCAGGGGGTCCTCCTACGAGCAGTACTTC
TRBJ2-1	TRBV5-4	-	-	CASSLVGSYNEQFF	TGTGCCAGCAGCTTGGTAGGGAGCTACAATGAGCAGTTCTTC
TRBJ1-5	TRBV5-1	-	TRBD1	CASSSGQGNQPQHF	TGCGCCAGCAGCTCCGGACAGGGCAATCAGCCCCAGCATTTT
TRBJ2-2	TRBV5-8	-	TRBD2	CASSLAGGPNTGELFF	TGTGCCAGCAGTTTAGCGGGGGGGCCGAACACCGGGGAGCTGTTTTTT
TRBJ1-1	TRBV29-1	once	TRBD1	CSVGTGGLGTEAFF	TGCAGCGTTGGTACAGGGGGCTTAGGCACTGAAGCTTTCTTT
TRBJ2-1	TRBV28	-	TRBD1	CASTVDRGATWGKNEQFF	TGTGCCAGCACCGTCGACAGGGGAGCGACGTGGGGGAAGAATGAGCAGTTCTTC
TRBJ2-7	TRBV4-1	-	TRBD2	CASSLGTSGYEQYF	TGCGCCAGCAGCCTAGGGACTAGCGGCTACGAGCAGTACTTC
TRBJ1-1	TRBV19	-	TRBD1	CASIPTGRNTEAFF	TGTGCCAGTATCCCGACAGGGCGAAACACTGAAGCTTTCTTT
TRBJ1-2	TRBV9	-	-	CASSVGVGRGNYGYTF	TGTGCCAGCAGCGTAGGTGTGGGGAGAGGTAACTATGGCTACACCTTC
TRBJ2-1	TRBV18	-	-	CASSPQGSNEQFF	TGTGCCAGCTCACCGCAGGGGAGCAATGAGCAGTTCTTC
TRBJ2-1	TRBV6-1	-	TRBD2	CASSESLAGGYSYNEQFF	TGTGCCAGCAGTGAAAGTCTAGCGGGGGGCTACTCCTACAATGAGCAGTTCTTC
TRBJ1-1	TRBV5-4	-	TRBD1	CASSPGQGALRTEAFF	TGTGCCAGCAGCCCCGGACAGGGTGCCCTAAGGACTGAAGCTTTCTTT
TRBJ1-1	TRBV7-8	-	-	CASSFTGGGAFF	TGTGCCAGCAGCTTTACAGGCGGGGGGGCTTTCTTT
TRBJ1-1	TRBV5-1	-	TRBD1	CASRRDRGSLTEAFF	TGCGCCAGCAGAAGGGACAGGGGTAGTCTCACTGAAGCTTTCTTT
TRBJ2-1	TRBV28	-	TRBD1	CASSLLFGSGQNNEQFF	TGTGCCAGCAGTTTATTGTTTGGTTCGGGACAGAACAATGAGCAGTTCTTC
TRBJ2-7	TRBV2	-	TRBD2	CASSDLGLAGTLYEQYF	TGTGCCAGCAGTGACCTGGGACTAGCGGGAACCCTTTACGAGCAGTACTTC
TRBJ2-7	TRBV7-2	-	TRBD1	CASSPNRDRLAYEQYF	TGTGCCAGCAGTCCCAACCGGGACAGACTGGCCTACGAGCAGTACTTC
TRBJ2-1	TRBV29-1	-	TRBD2	CSVEQSYSGGPKNYNEQFF	TGCAGCGTTGAACAGTCGTATAGCGGGGGCCCGAAGAACTACAATGAGCAGTTCTTC
TRBJ1-4	TRBV7-2	-	-	CASSLEQPGVQEKLFF	TGTGCCAGCAGCTTAGAACAACCGGGGGTACAAGAAAAACTGTTTTTT
TRBJ1-2	TRBV10-3	-	TRBD1	CAISEWTGGNYGYTF	TGTGCCATCAGTGAGTGGACAGGCGGGAACTATGGCTACACCTTC